Below are 17 T cell receptor beta chains sequenced from a single sample in a study of CXCR3-negative and CXCR3-positive naive CD8 T cells. Researchers prepared the TRB cDNA libraries using 5' RACE with UMI labels. No DNA is given; TCRdb re-called the 5' RACE reads and lists each CDR3 protein once. The sample spans fewer than 80,000 distinct CDR3 sequences; the ten largest clones claim more than 4%. The specimen sequenced was naive CXCR3- CD8+ T cells from blood. Described subset: CD45RO-CCR7+CD27+CD95- naive CD8+ T cells lacking CXCR3 (TNR3-). The source is a human donor in good health. Some clones in this sample may be carry-over from other donors' samples.

The chain uses TRBV14 and TRBJ1-4; TCRdb designates TRBD1, a call that cannot be tested without DNA. CDR1 and CDR2 (germline): SGHDN, FVKESK. CDR3 length equals 15 residues. CDR3 amino acids: CASSLRTATNEKLFF.

The chain combines TRBV29-1 with TRBJ2-7; TCRdb selects TRBD2, and the lack of DNA leaves this call unchecked. There are 13 residues in the CDR3. CDR1 and CDR2 (germline): SQVTM, ANQGSEA. CDR3 loop: CSVSGSPIYEQYF.

V and J are TRBV29-1 and TRBJ2-6. The CDR3 has 13 amino acids. Per the germline V gene, CDR1 is SQVTM and CDR2 is ANQGSEA. The CDR3 reads CSVEWDGANVLTF.

The CDR3 protein is CASSDGLAVNEQFF. The chain uses TRBV6-4 and TRBJ2-1. Germline V CDR1 and CDR2: MRHNA, SNTAGT. This CDR3 has 14 amino acids.

The gene calls are TRBV19 and TRBJ2-5; with no DNA, the TCRdb D assignment of TRBD2 cannot be verified. The CDR3 is 16 amino acids. Per the germline V gene, CDR1 is LNHDA and CDR2 is SQIVND (reference sequence). The CDR3 reads CASSITSSGGQETQYF.

The rearrangement links TRBV27 to TRBJ1-1; TCRdb's D call, TRBD1, is unchecked because there is no DNA. Germline CDR1 and CDR2: MNHEY and SMNVEV (reference sequence). This CDR3 is 14 amino acids long. CDR3 loop: CATYPTGFWTEAFF.

The chain has TRBV6-5 and TRBJ2-7; the D call from TCRdb, TRBD1, cannot be confirmed without DNA. This CDR3 is built from 13 residues. The germline V gene has CDR1 MNHEY and CDR2 SVGAGI. The CDR3 loop is CASRSTGTYEQYF.

V gene TRBV6-2 or TRBV6-3 combines with J gene TRBJ2-3; checking the TCRdb D call of TRBD2 is not possible without DNA. CDR3 length: 15 amino acids. Germline values: CDR1 MNHEY, CDR2 SVGEGT. The CDR3 here is CASSPTSEGADTQYF.

V is TRBV7-7 and J is TRBJ2-5. Germline values: CDR1 SSHAT, CDR2 FNYEAQ (reference sequence). This CDR3 contains 14 residues. The CDR3: CASSRNIDQETQYF.

This chain links TRBV7-3 with TRBJ2-7; TCRdb designates TRBD2, a call that cannot be tested without DNA. The germline gives CDR1 SGHTA, CDR2 FQGTGA. This CDR3 is built from 15 residues. CDR3 region: CASSFFSGSSYEQYF.

V usage is TRBV29-1 and J usage is TRBJ2-7; TCRdb picks TRBD2, but there is no DNA to check that call. The CDR3 has 14 residues. Germline V lookup: CDR1 SQVTM, CDR2 ANQGSEA. CDR3 amino acids: CSVEDEGLSYEQYF.

This rearrangement joins TRBV10-3 to TRBJ1-1; TCRdb designates TRBD1, a call that cannot be tested without DNA. Germline CDR1 and CDR2: ENHRY and SYGVKD. The CDR3 contains 14 residues. CDR3 sequence: CAIRLEQGGTEAFF.

V and J are TRBV29-1 and TRBJ2-1; no DNA is available, so the TRBD2 call from TCRdb remains unchecked. This CDR3 has 12 amino acids. CDR1 SQVTM and CDR2 ANQGSEA come from the germline V gene. The chain's CDR3 is CSVVLDNNEQFF.

The chain couples TRBV29-1 to TRBJ2-3; the TRBD2 assignment by TCRdb is unverifiable without DNA. CDR3 length equals 12 residues. The germline V gene has CDR1 SQVTM and CDR2 ANQGSEA. CDR3 region: CSSGGGADTQYF.

V gene TRBV29-1 combines with J gene TRBJ2-7; there is no DNA to check the TCRdb D call of TRBD2. From germline, CDR1 is SQVTM and CDR2 ANQGSEA. The CDR3 extends over 13 amino acids. The CDR3 is CSVRGRASYEQYF.

The chain employs TRBV7-9 and TRBJ2-6; TCRdb selects TRBD1, and the lack of DNA leaves this call unchecked. This CDR3 contains 14 residues. CDR1 SEHNR and CDR2 FQNEAQ come from the germline V gene (reference sequence). The CDR3 sequence is CASSHRDGANVLTF.

The rearrangement links TRBV7-6 to TRBJ2-7; absent DNA, TCRdb's TRBD1 call cannot be checked. Germline V gene lookup returns CDR1 SGHVS and CDR2 FNYEAQ. CDR3 length: 16 residues. The CDR3 spells CASSPPSWDTHYEQYF.